This entry concerns a single TCR beta chain. V dropped 5 bases and J dropped 7; count of bases not matched to a gene: 9. The CDR3 sequence is 15 residues long. The germline gives CDR1 SEHNR, CDR2 FQNEAQ (reference sequence). The data were taken from a study of blood T cell repertoires in COVID-19. About the research overall: Some COVID-19 samples were acute and others convalescent; all came from the United States, Italy and Spain.

Using immunoSEQ multiplex PCR, the repertoire was profiled, and TCRdb retains in-frame clones only, with some absent. Here the sample spans 95,000 to 110,000 clones, 91% being singletons. The source of this sequence is a human donor in a cohort sampled during active COVID-19. The sequencing input was peripheral blood. The chain links TRBV7-9 to TRBJ2-7, with 12 bases matching TRBD1. The CDR3 protein is CASSRPGQGAGEQYF. CDR3 sequence (DNA): TGTGCCAGCAGCCGACCGGGACAGGGGGCGGGGGAGCAGTACTTC.